This T cell receptor (beta chain) was sequenced during a study of spatial heterogeneity in lung cancer. Between the trimmed V and J ends, which lost 4 bases and 6 bases, there was a span of 9 bases. This CDR3 is 12 amino acids long. CDR1 and CDR2 from the germline V gene are SGHRS and YFSETQ. TCRdb called the 5' RACE reads again in MiXCR, with one record for every CDR3 protein. The sample lists tens of thousands of distinct CDR3 sequences, around 12% occurring once. This clonotype was observed many times. Described time point: sample taken at primary tumor resection. Unsorted tumor, nontumor lung tissue or cryopreserved PBMC supplied the whole RNA.

Sequencing used PBMCs, obtained at surgery. This receptor was taken from a male donor with early-stage non-small cell lung cancer. This rearrangement joins TRBV5-1 to TRBJ2-3; D uncertain. The CDR3 region has the DNA TGCGCCAGCAGCCACTCGGAGGATACGCAGTATTTT. Protein product: CASSHSEDTQYF.